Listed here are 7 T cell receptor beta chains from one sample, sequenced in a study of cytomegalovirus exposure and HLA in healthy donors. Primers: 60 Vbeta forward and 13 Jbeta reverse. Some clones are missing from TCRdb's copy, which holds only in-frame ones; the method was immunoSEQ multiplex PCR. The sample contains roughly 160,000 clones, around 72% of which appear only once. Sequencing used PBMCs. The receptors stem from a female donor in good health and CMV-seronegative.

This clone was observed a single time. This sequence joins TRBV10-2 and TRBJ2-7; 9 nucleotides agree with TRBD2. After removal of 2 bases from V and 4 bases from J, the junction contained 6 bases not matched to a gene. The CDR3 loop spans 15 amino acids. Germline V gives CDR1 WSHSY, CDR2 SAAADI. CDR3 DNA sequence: TGCGCCAGCAGTGAGGTTCCTAGCGGGGTTTACGAGCAGTACTTC. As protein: CASSEVPSGVYEQYF.

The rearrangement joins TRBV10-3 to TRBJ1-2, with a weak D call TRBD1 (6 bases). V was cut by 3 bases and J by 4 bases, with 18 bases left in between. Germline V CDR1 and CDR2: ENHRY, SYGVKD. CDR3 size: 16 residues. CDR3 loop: CAISDSGAVRGYGYTF. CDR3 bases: TGTGCCATCAGTGATTCAGGGGCGGTTCGGGGCTATGGCTACACCTTC.

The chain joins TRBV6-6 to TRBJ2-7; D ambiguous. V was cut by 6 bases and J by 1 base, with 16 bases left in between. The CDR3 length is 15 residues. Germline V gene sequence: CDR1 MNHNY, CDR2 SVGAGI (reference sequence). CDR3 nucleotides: TGTGCCAGCAGCGACGGCAGGCCGGCGTCCTACGAGCAGTACTTC. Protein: CASSDGRPASYEQYF.

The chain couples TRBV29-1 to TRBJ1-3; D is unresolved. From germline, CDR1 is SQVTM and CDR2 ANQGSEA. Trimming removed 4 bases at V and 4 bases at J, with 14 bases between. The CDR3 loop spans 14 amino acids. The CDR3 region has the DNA TGCAGCGTTGTGGGGAGGTATAGGGGAAACACCATATATTTT. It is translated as CSVVGRYRGNTIYF.

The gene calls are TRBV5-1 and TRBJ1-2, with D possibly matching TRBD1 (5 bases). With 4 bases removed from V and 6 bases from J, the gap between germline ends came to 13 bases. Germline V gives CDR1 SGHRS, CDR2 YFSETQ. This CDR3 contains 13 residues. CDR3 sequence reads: CASSDDSPHGYTF. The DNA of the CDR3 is TGCGCCAGCAGCGACGACAGCCCACATGGCTACACCTTC. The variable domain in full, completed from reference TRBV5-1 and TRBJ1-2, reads KAGVTQTPRYLIKTRGQQVTLSCSPISGHRSVSWYQQTPGQGLQFLFEYFSETQRNKGNFPGRFSGRQFSNSRSEMNVSTLELGDSALYLCASSDDSPHGYTFGSGTRLTVV.

The CDR3 loop reads CASSYSAAVNTEAFF. The CDR3 DNA is TGTGCCAGCAGTTACTCGGCCGCAGTGAACACTGAAGCTTTCTTT. The chain recombines TRBV6-5 with TRBJ1-1, with D hard to call. The CDR3 contains 15 residues. V lost 0 bases and J 0 bases, leaving 8 bases between the germline ends. Per the germline V gene, CDR1 is MNHEY and CDR2 is SVGAGI.

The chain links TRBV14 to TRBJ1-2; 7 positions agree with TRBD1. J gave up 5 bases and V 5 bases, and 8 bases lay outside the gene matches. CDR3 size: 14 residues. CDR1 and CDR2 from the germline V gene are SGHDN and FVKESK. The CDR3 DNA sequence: TGTGCCAGCAGCGTAACCGGGACAGTATATGGCTACACCTTC. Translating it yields CASSVTGTVYGYTF. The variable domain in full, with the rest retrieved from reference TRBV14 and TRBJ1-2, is EAGVTQFPSHSVIEKGQTVTLRCDPISGHDNLYWYRRVMGKEIKFLLHFVKESKQDESGMPNNRFLAERTGGTYSTLKVQPAELEDSGVYFCASSVTGTVYGYTFGSGTRLTVV.